This T cell receptor beta chain was observed in a study of response to subunit inactivated influenza vaccine. CDR1 DFQATT and CDR2 SNEGSKA come from the germline V gene (reference sequence). This CDR3 has 13 residues. V gave up 2 bases and J gave up 6 bases, with 12 bases separating them. TCRdb reanalysed the RT-PCR reads using MiXCR and keeps one entry per CDR3 protein. The sample lists 200,000 to 250,000 distinct CDR3 sequences, 10% to 15% seen once, with under 10% in the top ten. The rearrangement uses TRBV20-1 and TRBJ2-3; D call uncertain. This specimen was non-naive T cells sorted from PBMCs, taken approximately 15 days before vaccination. This clonotype was obtained from a man aged 45-60 years who received an inactivated influenza vaccine. CDR3 bases: TGCAGTGCTAGATCTTTCCAGACGGATACGCAGTATTTT. Translation gives CSARSFQTDTQYF.